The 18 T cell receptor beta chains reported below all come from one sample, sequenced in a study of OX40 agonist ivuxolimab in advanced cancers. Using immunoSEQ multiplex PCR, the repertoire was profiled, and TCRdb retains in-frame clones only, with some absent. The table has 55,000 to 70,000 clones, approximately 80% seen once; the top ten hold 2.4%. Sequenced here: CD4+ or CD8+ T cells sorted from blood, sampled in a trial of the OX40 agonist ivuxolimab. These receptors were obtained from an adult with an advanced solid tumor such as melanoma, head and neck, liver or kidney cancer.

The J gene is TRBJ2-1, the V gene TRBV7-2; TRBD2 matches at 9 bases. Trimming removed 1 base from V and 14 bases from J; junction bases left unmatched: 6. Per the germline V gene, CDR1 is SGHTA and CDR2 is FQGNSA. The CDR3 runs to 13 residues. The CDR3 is CASSLGKAGGEFF. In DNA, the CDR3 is TGTGCCAGCAGCTTAGGTAAAGCGGGGGGTGAGTTCTTC.

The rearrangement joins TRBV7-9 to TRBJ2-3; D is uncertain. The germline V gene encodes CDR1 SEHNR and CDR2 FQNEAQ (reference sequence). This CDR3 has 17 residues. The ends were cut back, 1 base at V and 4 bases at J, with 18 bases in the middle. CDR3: CASSLGPPRSGADTQYF. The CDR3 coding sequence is TGTGCCAGCAGCTTAGGACCCCCGCGGAGTGGTGCAGATACGCAGTATTTT.

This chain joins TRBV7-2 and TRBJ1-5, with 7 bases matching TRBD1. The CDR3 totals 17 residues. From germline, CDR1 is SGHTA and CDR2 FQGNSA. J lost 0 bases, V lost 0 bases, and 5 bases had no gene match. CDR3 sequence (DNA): TGTGCCAGCAGCTTAGCTTCAGGACAGGTTAGCAATCAGCCCCAGCATTTT. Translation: CASSLASGQVSNQPQHF.

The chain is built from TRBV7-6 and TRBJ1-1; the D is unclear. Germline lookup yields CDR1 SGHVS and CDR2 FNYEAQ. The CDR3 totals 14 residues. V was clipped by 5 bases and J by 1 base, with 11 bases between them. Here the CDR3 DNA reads TGTGCCAGCAGCCTCCTAGCGGAGAACACTGAAGCTTTCTTT. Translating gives CASSLLAENTEAFF.

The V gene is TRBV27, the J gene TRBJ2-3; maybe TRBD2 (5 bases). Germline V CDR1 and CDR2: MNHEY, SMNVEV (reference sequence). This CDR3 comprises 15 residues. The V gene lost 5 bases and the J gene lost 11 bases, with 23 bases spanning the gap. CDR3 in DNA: TGTGCCAGCAGTCGATTAACCGGGATCTTGGATGGGCAGTATTTT. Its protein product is CASSRLTGILDGQYF.

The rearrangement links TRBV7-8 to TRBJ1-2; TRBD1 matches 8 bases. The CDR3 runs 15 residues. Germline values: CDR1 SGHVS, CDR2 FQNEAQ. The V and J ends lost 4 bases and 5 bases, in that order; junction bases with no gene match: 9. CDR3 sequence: CASSSHGQGGYGYTF. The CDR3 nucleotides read TGTGCCAGCAGCTCCCACGGACAGGGCGGGTATGGCTACACCTTC.

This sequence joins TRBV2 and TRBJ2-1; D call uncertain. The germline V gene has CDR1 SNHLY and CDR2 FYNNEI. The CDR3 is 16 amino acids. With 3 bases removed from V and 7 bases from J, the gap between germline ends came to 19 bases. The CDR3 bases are TGTGCCAGCAGTGAGGATCGGACCTCACTGGGGAATGAGCAGTTCTTC. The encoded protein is CASSEDRTSLGNEQFF.

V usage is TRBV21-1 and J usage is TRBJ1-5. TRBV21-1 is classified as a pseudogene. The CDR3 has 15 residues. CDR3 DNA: TGTGCCAGCAGGGAGGGGAGTTATAGCAATCAGCCCCAGCATTTT. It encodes CASREGSYSNQPQHF.

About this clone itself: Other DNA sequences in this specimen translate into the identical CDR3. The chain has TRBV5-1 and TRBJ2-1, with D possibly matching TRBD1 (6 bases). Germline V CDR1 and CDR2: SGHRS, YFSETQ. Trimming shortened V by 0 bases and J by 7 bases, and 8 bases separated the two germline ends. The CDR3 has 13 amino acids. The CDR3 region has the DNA TGCGCCAGCAGCTTGGTACAGGGAAATGAGCAGTTCTTC. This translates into CASSLVQGNEQFF.

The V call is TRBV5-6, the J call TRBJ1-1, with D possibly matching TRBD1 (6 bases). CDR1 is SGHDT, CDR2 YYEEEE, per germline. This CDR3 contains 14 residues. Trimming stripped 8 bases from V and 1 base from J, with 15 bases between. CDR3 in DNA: TGTGCCAGTTCGATTTCGGGACAGAACACTGAAGCTTTCTTT. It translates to CASSISGQNTEAFF.

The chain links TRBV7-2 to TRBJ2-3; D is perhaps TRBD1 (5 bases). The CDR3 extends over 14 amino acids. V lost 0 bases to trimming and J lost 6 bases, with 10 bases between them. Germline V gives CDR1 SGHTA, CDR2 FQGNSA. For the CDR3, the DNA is TGTGCCAGCAGCTTAGCAGGGGCCAGGGATACGCAGTATTTT. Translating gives CASSLAGARDTQYF.

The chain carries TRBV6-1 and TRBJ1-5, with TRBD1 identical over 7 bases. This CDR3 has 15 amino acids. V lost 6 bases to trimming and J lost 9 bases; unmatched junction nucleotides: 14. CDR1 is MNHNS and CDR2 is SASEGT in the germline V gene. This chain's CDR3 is CASSGGTALGGPQHF. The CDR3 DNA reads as TGTGCCAGCAGCGGAGGGACAGCCCTGGGGGGGCCCCAGCATTTT.

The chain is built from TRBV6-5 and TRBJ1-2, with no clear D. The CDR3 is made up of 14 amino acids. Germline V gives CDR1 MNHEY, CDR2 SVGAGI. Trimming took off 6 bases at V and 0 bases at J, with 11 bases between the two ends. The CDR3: CASRHQQSNYGYTF. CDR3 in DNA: TGTGCCAGCAGACACCAACAGTCTAACTATGGCTACACCTTC.

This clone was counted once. The CDR3 DNA reads as TGTGCCAGCAGTGCGACACAAACTGGAAACACCATATATTTT. It translates to CASSATQTGNTIYF. This chain links TRBV6-1 with TRBJ1-3; D is unresolved. The CDR3 covers 14 residues. With 4 bases removed from V and 2 bases from J, the gap between germline ends came to 9 bases. Germline V gene sequence: CDR1 MNHNS, CDR2 SASEGT.

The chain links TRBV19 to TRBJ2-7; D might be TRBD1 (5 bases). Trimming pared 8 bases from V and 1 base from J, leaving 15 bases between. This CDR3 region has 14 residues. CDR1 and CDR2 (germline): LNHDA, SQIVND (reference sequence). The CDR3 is CASSPQGRSYEQYF. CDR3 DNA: TGTGCCAGTTCCCCTCAGGGAAGATCCTACGAGCAGTACTTC.

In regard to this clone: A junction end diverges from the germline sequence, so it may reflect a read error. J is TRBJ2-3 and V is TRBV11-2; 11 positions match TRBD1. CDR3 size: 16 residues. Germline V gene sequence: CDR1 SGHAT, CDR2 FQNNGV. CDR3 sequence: CASSLDGDRGTDTQYF. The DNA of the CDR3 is TGTGCCAGCAGCCTAGACGGGGACAGGGGGACAGATACGCAGTATTTT.

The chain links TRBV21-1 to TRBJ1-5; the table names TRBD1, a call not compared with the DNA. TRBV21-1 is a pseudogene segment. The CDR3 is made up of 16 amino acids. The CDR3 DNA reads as TGTGCCAGCAGCAAAGAACACAACAGAGTCAGGCAGCCCCAGCATTTT. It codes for CASSKEHNRVRQPQHF.

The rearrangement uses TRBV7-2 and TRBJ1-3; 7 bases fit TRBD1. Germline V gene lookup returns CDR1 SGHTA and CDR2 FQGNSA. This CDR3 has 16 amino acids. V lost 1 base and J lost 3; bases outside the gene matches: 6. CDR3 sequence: CASSLETGTDGNTIYF. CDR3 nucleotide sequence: TGTGCCAGCAGCTTAGAGACGGGGACAGATGGAAACACCATATATTTT.